These 14 T cell receptor beta chains originate from one sample sequenced in a study of graft-versus-host responses after intestinal transplantation. The protocol was immunoSEQ multiplex PCR, while the TCRdb copy is restricted to in-frame clones and leaves out a portion. This sample has about 130,000 clones, with over 90% found just once. Antigens for these TCRs are unknown. The sample consisted of unstimulated CD4+ T cells sorted from spleen or lymph node cells, taken before intestinal transplant. Source of these receptors: a human donor who received an intestinal transplant.

The V call is TRBV6-1, the J call TRBJ1-1; no clear D gene. Germline lookup yields CDR1 MNHNS and CDR2 SASEGT. The CDR3 has 13 amino acids. V lost 2 bases to trimming and J lost 1 base, with 5 bases between them. The CDR3 sequence: CASSENRNTEAFF. The CDR3 coding sequence is TGTGCCAGCAGTGAAAACAGGAACACTGAAGCTTTCTTT.

This chain links TRBV6-5 with TRBJ2-1; 8 bases map to TRBD2. CDR1 is MNHEY and CDR2 is SVGAGI in the germline V gene. The CDR3 covers 16 residues. J was trimmed by 8 bases and V by 2 bases; bases with no gene match: 11. The CDR3 loop reads CASSYDGGRPSHEQFF. The CDR3 region has the DNA TGTGCCAGCAGTTACGACGGCGGGAGGCCGTCGCATGAGCAGTTCTTC.

This clone was counted a few times. The CDR3 DNA reads as TGTGCCAGCAGCGTAGGACTAGCGGGAGGCAGAGATGAGCAGTTCTTC. Its translation is CASSVGLAGGRDEQFF. The chain joins TRBV9 to TRBJ2-1; TRBD2 aligns across 13 bases. The CDR3 sequence is 16 residues long. Germline V CDR1 and CDR2: SGDLS, YYNGEE. V trimming: 0 bases; J trimming: 8 bases; junction bases outside the gene matches: 5.

This clone was detected only once. This chain connects TRBV19 to TRBJ2-1, with a weak D call TRBD2 (6 bases). This CDR3 has 16 residues. Deletions cut 8 bases from V and 1 base from J, with 18 bases between. Per the germline V gene, CDR1 is LNHDA and CDR2 is SQIVND (reference sequence). CDR3 loop: CASSIAASTSYNEQFF. In DNA form, the CDR3 reads TGTGCCAGTTCTATAGCGGCCTCAACATCCTACAATGAGCAGTTCTTC.

The chain links TRBV11-2 to TRBJ1-6, with TRBD1 matching over 11 bases. Looked up from germline, CDR1 is SGHAT and CDR2 is FQNNGV. The CDR3 extends over 17 amino acids. Trimming removed 3 bases from V and 5 bases from J; junction bases left unmatched: 6. CDR3 sequence: CASSLDRGRSNNSPLHF. The CDR3 DNA follows: TGTGCCAGCAGCTTGGACAGGGGGCGCAGTAATAATTCACCCCTCCACTTT.

The V gene is TRBV7-8, the J gene TRBJ1-5; 7 nucleotides align to TRBD1. Germline V gene sequence: CDR1 SGHVS, CDR2 FQNEAQ. The CDR3 consists of 14 residues. V was clipped by 4 bases and J by 7 bases; unmatched bases: 7. In DNA form, the CDR3 reads TGTGCCAGCAGCTCAATACAGGGGATGCAGCCCCAGCATTTT. Translated, it gives CASSSIQGMQPQHF.

This chain connects TRBV19 to TRBJ1-5; a weak D match, TRBD1 (5 bases). The CDR3 sequence is 14 residues long. The V and J ends lost 4 bases and 4 bases respectively, with 11 bases between them. Germline assignment: CDR1 LNHDA and CDR2 SQIVND (reference sequence). The CDR3 sequence: CASSTLGGNQPQHF. The CDR3 bases are TGTGCCAGTAGTACGCTCGGGGGGAATCAGCCCCAGCATTTT.

The chain combines TRBV7-9 with TRBJ2-3; D may be TRBD2 (5 bases). V was clipped by 1 base and J by 1 base, with 15 bases between them. From germline, CDR1 is SEHNR and CDR2 FQNEAQ (reference sequence). The CDR3 covers 17 residues. The CDR3 nucleotides are TGTGCCAGCAGCTTAGGAACCGGGATGACCCGCACAGATACGCAGTATTTT. Residues: CASSLGTGMTRTDTQYF.

This clone came up once. This rearrangement joins TRBV18 to TRBJ2-7; TRBD2 might be the D (6 bases). The CDR3 is 16 residues long. Per the germline V gene, CDR1 is KGHSH and CDR2 is LQKENI. Trimming removed 4 bases from V and 2 bases from J, with 18 bases in between. CDR3 DNA: TGTGCCAGCTCACTGACCCCGGGACTGTCAACCTACGAGCAGTACTTC. It is translated as CASSLTPGLSTYEQYF.

The rearrangement joins TRBV5-1 to TRBJ2-1; D not resolved. CDR1 is SGHRS and CDR2 is YFSETQ in the germline V gene. This CDR3 is built from 15 residues. With 1 base removed from V and 5 bases from J, the gap between germline ends came to 13 bases. Here the CDR3 reads CASSLFSQGNNEQFF. The CDR3 nucleotides are TGCGCCAGCAGCTTGTTCTCGCAAGGGAACAATGAGCAGTTCTTC.

V is TRBV4-2 and J is TRBJ1-4, with D tentatively TRBD1 (6 bases). With 0 bases removed from V and 9 bases from J, the gap between germline ends came to 20 bases. The CDR3 totals 17 residues. CDR1 is LGHNA, CDR2 YNFKEQ, per germline. In nucleotides, the CDR3 is TGTGCCAGCAGCCAAGAAGGTCAGGGGCACACGGTGCAAAAACTGTTTTTT. Amino acid sequence: CASSQEGQGHTVQKLFF.

The chain carries TRBV4-1 and TRBJ2-5, with TRBD2 matching over 8 bases. Germline V lookup: CDR1 MGHRA, CDR2 YSYEKL. The CDR3 consists of 17 residues. V lost 4 bases, J lost 3 bases, and 13 bases stayed unmatched. The CDR3 here is CASSPLGLASFKETQYF. As DNA, the CDR3 is TGCGCCAGCAGCCCCCTCGGACTAGCCTCATTTAAAGAGACCCAGTACTTC.

V and J are TRBV27 and TRBJ2-2; TRBD2 matches 7 bases. Germline loops: CDR1 MNHEY, CDR2 SMNVEV (reference sequence). The CDR3 covers 15 residues. Trimming cost V 5 bases and J 6 bases; bases outside gene matches: 9. The CDR3 DNA is TGTGCCAGCAGTCTACTCTTTGGGAGGGCCGGGGAGCTGTTTTTT. Protein product: CASSLLFGRAGELFF.

The chain couples TRBV18 to TRBJ1-1; possibly TRBD1 for D (5 bases). The germline V gene encodes CDR1 KGHSH and CDR2 LQKENI. The V end was cut by 4 bases, the J end by 5 bases, with 23 bases between. The CDR3 totals 17 residues. The chain's CDR3 is CASSLISSPGGRTEAFF. CDR3 coding DNA: TGTGCCAGCTCACTGATAAGTTCTCCTGGGGGGAGGACTGAAGCTTTCTTT.